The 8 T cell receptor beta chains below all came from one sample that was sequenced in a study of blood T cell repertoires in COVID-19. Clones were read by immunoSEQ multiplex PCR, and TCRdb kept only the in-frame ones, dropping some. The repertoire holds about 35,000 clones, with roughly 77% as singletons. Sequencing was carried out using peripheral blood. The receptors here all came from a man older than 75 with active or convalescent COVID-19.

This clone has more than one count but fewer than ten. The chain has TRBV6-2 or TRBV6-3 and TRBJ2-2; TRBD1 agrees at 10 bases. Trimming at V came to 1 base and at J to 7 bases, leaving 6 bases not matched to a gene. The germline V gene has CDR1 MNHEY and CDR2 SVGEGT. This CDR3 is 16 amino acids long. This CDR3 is CASSYLGTGEFGELFF. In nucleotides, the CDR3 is TGTGCCAGCAGTTACTTGGGGACAGGGGAGTTCGGGGAGCTGTTTTTT.

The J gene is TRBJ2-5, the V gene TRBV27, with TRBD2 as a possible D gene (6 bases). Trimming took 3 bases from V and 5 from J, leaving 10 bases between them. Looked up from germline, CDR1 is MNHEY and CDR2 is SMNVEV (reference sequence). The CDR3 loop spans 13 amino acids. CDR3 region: CASSFWGEETQYF. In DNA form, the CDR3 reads TGTGCCAGCAGTTTCTGGGGGGAGGAGACCCAGTACTTC.

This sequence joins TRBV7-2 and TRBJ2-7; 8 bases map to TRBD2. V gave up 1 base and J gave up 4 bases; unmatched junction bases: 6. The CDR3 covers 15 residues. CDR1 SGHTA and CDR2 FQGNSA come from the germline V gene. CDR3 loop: CASSLGGAGAYEQYF. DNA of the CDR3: TGTGCCAGCAGCTTAGGCGGAGCGGGAGCATACGAGCAGTACTTC.

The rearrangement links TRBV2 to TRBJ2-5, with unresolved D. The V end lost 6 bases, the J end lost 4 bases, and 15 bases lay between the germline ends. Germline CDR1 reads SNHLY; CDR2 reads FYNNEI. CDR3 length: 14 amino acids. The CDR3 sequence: CASSLEAEAETQYF. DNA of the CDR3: TGTGCCAGCAGCCTAGAGGCAGAGGCAGAGACCCAGTACTTC.

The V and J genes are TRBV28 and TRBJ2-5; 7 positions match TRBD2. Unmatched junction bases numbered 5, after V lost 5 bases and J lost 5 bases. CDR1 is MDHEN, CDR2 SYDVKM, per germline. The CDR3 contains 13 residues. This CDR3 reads CASSGRARETQYF. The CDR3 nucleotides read TGTGCCAGCAGTGGGAGGGCCAGGGAGACCCAGTACTTC.

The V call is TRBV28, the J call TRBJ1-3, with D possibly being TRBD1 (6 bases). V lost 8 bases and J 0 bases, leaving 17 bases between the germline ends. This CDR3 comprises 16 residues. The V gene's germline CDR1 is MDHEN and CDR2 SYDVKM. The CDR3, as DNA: TGTGCCAGCCAACCGGGGACACTAAGCTCTGGAAACACCATATATTTT. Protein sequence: CASQPGTLSSGNTIYF.

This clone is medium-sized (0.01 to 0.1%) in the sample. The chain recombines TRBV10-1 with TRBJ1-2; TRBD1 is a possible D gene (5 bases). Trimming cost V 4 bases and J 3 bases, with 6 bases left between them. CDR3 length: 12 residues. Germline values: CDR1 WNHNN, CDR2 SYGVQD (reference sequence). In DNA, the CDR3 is TGCGCCAGCAGTGCGGGGGACTATGGCTACACCTTC. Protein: CASSAGDYGYTF.

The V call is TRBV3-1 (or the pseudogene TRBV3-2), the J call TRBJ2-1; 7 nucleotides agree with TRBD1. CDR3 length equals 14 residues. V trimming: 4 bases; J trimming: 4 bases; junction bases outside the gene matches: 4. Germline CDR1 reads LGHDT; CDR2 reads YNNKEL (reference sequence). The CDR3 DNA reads TGTGCCAGCAGCCCCAGGGGGTTATACAATGAGCAGTTCTTC. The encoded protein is CASSPRGLYNEQFF.